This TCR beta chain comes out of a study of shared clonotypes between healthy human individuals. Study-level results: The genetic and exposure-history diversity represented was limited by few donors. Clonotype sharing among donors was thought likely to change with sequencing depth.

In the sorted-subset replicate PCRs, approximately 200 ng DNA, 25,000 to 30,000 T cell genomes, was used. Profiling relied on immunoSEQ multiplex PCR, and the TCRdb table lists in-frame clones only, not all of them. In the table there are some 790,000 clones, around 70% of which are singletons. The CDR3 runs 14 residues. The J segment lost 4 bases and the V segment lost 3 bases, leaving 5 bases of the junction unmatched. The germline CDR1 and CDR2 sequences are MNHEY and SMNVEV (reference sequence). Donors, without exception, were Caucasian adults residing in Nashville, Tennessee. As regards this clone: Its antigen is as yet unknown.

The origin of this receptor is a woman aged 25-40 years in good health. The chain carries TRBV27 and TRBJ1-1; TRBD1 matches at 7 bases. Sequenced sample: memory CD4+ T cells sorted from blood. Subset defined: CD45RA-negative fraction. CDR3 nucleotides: TGTGCCAGCAGTTTCAATGCAGGGGGCACTGAAGCTTTCTTT. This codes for CASSFNAGGTEAFF.